One T cell receptor (beta chain) is described in this entry. These data belong to a study of blood T cell repertoires in COVID-19. At the level of the study: Acute-phase and convalescent COVID-19 samples originated in the United States, Italy and Spain. The cDNA or gDNA used as material had been derived from T cells, B-cell-depleted T cells, or PBMCs.

The V segment lost 4 bases and the J segment 8 bases; nucleotides outside the gene matches: 13. Germline V lookup: CDR1 SGHRS, CDR2 YFSETQ. The CDR3 consists of 15 residues. Assay used: immunoSEQ multiplex PCR; TCRdb lists only in-frame clones, some missing. Of 150,000 to 200,000 clones listed, 65% to 85% are singletons. Specimen: peripheral blood. The origin of this receptor is a woman in her thirties with acute or convalescent COVID-19. The genes are TRBV5-1 and TRBJ2-7, with TRBD1 matching over 9 bases. The CDR3 reads CASSQPGQGNEKQYF. CDR3 DNA: TGCGCCAGCAGCCAACCGGGACAGGGAAATGAGAAGCAGTACTTC.